The 11 T cell receptor beta chains below were found in one sample sequenced in a study of shared clonotypes between healthy human individuals. TCRdb's table, derived via immunoSEQ multiplex PCR, lists solely in-frame clones and lacks some. The sample has around 2,000,000 clones, around 96% seen once. CD45RO negativity and positive selection for CCR7 defined naive CD8 cells, a population that excluded terminally differentiated effector memory CD45RA+ cells. Sequenced: naive CD8+ T cells sorted from blood. The receptor source for this set is a man between 18 and 35 years old in good health.

For the CDR3, the DNA is TGTGCCAGTGAGCGGTTGAACACCGGGGAGCTGTTTTTT. It translates to CASERLNTGELFF. The chain has TRBV7-6 and TRBJ2-2, with D maybe TRBD2 (5 bases). The V end was cut by 9 bases, the J end by 1 base, with 9 bases between. There are 13 residues in the CDR3. Germline loops: CDR1 SGHVS, CDR2 FNYEAQ.

This chain connects TRBV7-6 to TRBJ2-7; D is unresolved. The germline V gene encodes CDR1 SGHVS and CDR2 FNYEAQ. V was trimmed by 1 base and J by 0 bases, leaving 7 bases between them. The CDR3 has 14 amino acids. The CDR3 loop is CASSLGASSYEQYF. CDR3 coding DNA: TGTGCCAGCAGCTTAGGGGCAAGCTCCTACGAGCAGTACTTC.

The chain carries TRBV7-9 and TRBJ2-3, with a weak D call TRBD1 (5 bases). The germline V gene encodes CDR1 SEHNR and CDR2 FQNEAQ (reference sequence). The CDR3 length is 15 residues. V was clipped by 3 bases and J by 2 bases, with 12 bases between them. In nucleotides, the CDR3 is TGTGCCAGCAGCTTCCCCCAGGGTTTCACAGATACGCAGTATTTT. Its protein product is CASSFPQGFTDTQYF.

The chain employs TRBV7-9 and TRBJ2-7, with TRBD2 matching over 8 bases. V gave up 3 bases and J gave up 5 bases; unmatched junction bases: 3. Germline V gene lookup returns CDR1 SEHNR and CDR2 FQNEAQ (reference sequence). CDR3 size: 13 residues. Here the CDR3 reads CASSFLAGDEQYF. The DNA for the CDR3 is TGTGCCAGCAGCTTCCTAGCGGGCGACGAGCAGTACTTC.

This clone was found once. The rearrangement links TRBV7-9 to TRBJ2-1; weak D call: TRBD2 (6 bases). The CDR3 totals 15 residues. The germline V gene has CDR1 SEHNR and CDR2 FQNEAQ (reference sequence). V lost 3 bases and J 5 bases, leaving 14 bases between the germline ends. The chain's CDR3 is CASSLVGTVDNEQFF. The CDR3, as DNA: TGTGCCAGCAGCTTGGTGGGGACTGTAGACAATGAGCAGTTCTTC.

This chain joins TRBV28 and TRBJ2-1; D could derive from TRBD1 or TRBD2 (6 bases each). Germline V lookup: CDR1 MDHEN, CDR2 SYDVKM. V was shortened by 6 bases and J by 3 bases, with 12 bases between the two germline ends. The CDR3 loop spans 14 amino acids. CDR3: CASRPRGGYNEQFF. CDR3 DNA: TGTGCCAGCAGACCCAGGGGAGGCTACAATGAGCAGTTCTTC.

This clone occurred once. The chain is built from TRBV13 and TRBJ2-3, with 8 bases that match TRBD2. This CDR3 is 19 amino acids long. Germline CDR1 PRHDT, CDR2 FYEKMQ (reference sequence). J gave up 4 bases and V 3 bases, and 18 bases lay outside the gene matches. CDR3: CASSLAAAGGPKGADTQYF. In DNA, the CDR3 is TGTGCCAGCAGCTTGGCTGCGGCGGGGGGCCCAAAAGGGGCAGATACGCAGTATTTT.

The V call is TRBV15, the J call TRBJ2-2; D possibly uses TRBD1 or TRBD2 (6 bases each). Between the trimmed V and J ends, which lost 5 bases and 7 bases, there was a span of 17 bases. The CDR3 runs to 15 residues. The germline gives CDR1 LNHNV, CDR2 YYDKDF (reference sequence). DNA for the CDR3: TGTGCCACCAGCCCCCATGGGGGGCTAGACGGGGAGCTGTTTTTT. As protein: CATSPHGGLDGELFF.

This chain joins TRBV10-3 and TRBJ2-2; D is tentatively TRBD1 or TRBD2 (6 bases each). Trimming pared 2 bases from V and 7 bases from J, leaving 17 bases between. Germline V gene sequence: CDR1 ENHRY, CDR2 SYGVKD. This CDR3 has 16 amino acids. The CDR3 DNA reads TGTGCCATCAGTGAGCTCAAAACGGGGGCGGACGGGGAGCTGTTTTTT. Encoded protein: CAISELKTGADGELFF.

This chain uses TRBV4-3 with TRBJ2-7, with TRBD1 matching over 8 bases. V lost 2 bases, J lost 8 bases, and 8 bases stayed unmatched. Germline V gene sequence: CDR1 LGHNA, CDR2 YSLEER. The CDR3 length is 14 residues. The CDR3 region has the DNA TGCGCCAGCAGCCAACAAACAGGGGGATGGAAGCAGTACTTC. Its translation is CASSQQTGGWKQYF.

The rearrangement uses TRBV4-1 and TRBJ1-5, with 7 positions matching TRBD1. The CDR3 is 16 residues long. With 0 bases clipped from V and 4 bases from J, the junction kept 6 bases outside the gene matches. Germline V gene sequence: CDR1 MGHRA, CDR2 YSYEKL. CDR3 loop: CASSQDLAGGNQPQHF. In nucleotides, the CDR3 is TGCGCCAGCAGCCAAGATCTGGCAGGGGGTAATCAGCCCCAGCATTTT.